This T cell receptor beta chain is from a study of immune characterization of retroperitoneal liposarcoma. TCRdb recomputed calls from the PCR reads with MiXCR, one row per CDR3 protein. The table shows 2,000 to 3,000 distinct CDR3 sequences, with less than 50% occurring only once. This sequence originates from a male donor with retroperitoneal liposarcoma. Sequences were obtained from tumor tissue.

The CDR3 DNA reads TGTGCCAGCAGTCAAATTAGCGGGAGGAAACCAGAGACCCAGTTCTTC. Translation gives CASSQISGRKPETQFF. The genes are TRBV6-1 and TRBJ2-1; 10 nucleotides align to TRBD2. Trimming cost V 5 bases and J 13 bases; bases outside gene matches: 17. Germline V lookup: CDR1 MNHNS, CDR2 SASEGT. The CDR3 length is 16 residues.